This T cell receptor (beta chain) was identified in a study of T cells in Graves' hyperthyroidism and ophthalmopathy. Germline values: CDR1 LGHDT, CDR2 YNNKEL (reference sequence). CDR3 length: 16 residues. With 0 bases removed from V and 0 bases from J, the gap between germline ends came to 10 bases. There were TCR beta CDR3 regions amplified from RNA transcripts. TCR CDR3 underwent first-round RT-PCR with the HTBI primer set. TCRdb recomputed calls from the multiplex PCR reads with MiXCR, one row per CDR3 protein. The data show roughly 380,000 distinct CDR3 sequences, roughly 14% seen once. This clonotype has a count of ten or more.

This chain joins TRBV3-1 and TRBJ2-3, with D tentatively TRBD2 (6 bases). The sequencing input was blood. The sequence was obtained from a young man with Graves' hyperthyroidism that later progressed to Graves' ophthalmopathy. The CDR3 nucleotides read TGTGCCAGCAGCCAAGATGGACGGGAGAGCACAGATACGCAGTATTTT. Translated, it gives CASSQDGRESTDTQYF.